This TCR beta chain was sequenced during a study of blood T cell repertoires in COVID-19 (dated by TCRdb to 2020 to 2022). About the investigation overall: Collaborator samples came from the United States, Italy and Spain and covered acute and convalescent phases of COVID-19. The prospective study material was composed of cDNA or gDNA derived from T cells, B-cell-depleted T cells, or PBMCs. Deeply sampled blood TCRbeta repertoires from subjects exposed to, actively infected with, or recovered from COVID-19 were included in the dataset. A freely available public database, intended as a resource for researchers studying the immune response to SARS-CoV-2, is where the repertoires were released. Samples came from the ongoing ImmuneRACE study (first 160 participants) plus 1,254 subjects from 6 global collaborators. Sample metadata almost always included a de-identified subject ID, COVID-19 status, age in years and sex. Where available, HLA class I and class II types were taken from metadata supplied by the sample provider and were not determined by assay-based typing. What the work shows at the level of the full study, not this receptor alone: How much clinical and demographic metadata was included differed by source and by participant, and the metadata was provided uncurated.

Points on this clone: The target of this receptor is not known. There are no base qualities to consult, and no much larger clone falls within one base.

TCRbeta CDR3 regions were amplified from genomic DNA using the immunoSEQ Assay, a bias-controlled multiplex PCR. The paper's data handling went like this. Within the assay, amplification of reference gene primers was used to estimate how many nucleated cells each sample contained. To quantify the absolute abundance of each unique TCRbeta CDR3 rearrangement, sequence reads were collapsed and filtered. For each sample, productive Simpson clonality was calculated as the square root of Simpson's diversity index over productive rearrangements. TCRdb carries this immuneACCESS record with in-frame sequences only. Its versions omit some clonotypes, under half of them owing to an unresolved V gene in the studies checked, with the rest unexplained. The DNA gave D and trimming, while V, J and clone size come from that table. For this sample there are some 110,000 clones; around 87% appear just once. Of the sample, about 16% is held by the ten largest clones.

Taken from cysteine to phenylalanine, the CDR3 has 17 residues. The entry retains the CDR3 DNA only, 51 bases that are in frame from base 1. The V and J ends are trimmed by 0 bases and 1 base, leaving 15 bases between them. CDR1 and CDR2 were assigned from the germline V gene as MGHRA and YSYEKL. The collaborating institutions used their own protocols to collect whole blood in K2EDTA tubes. For TCRbeta analysis, collaborators shipped samples in one of three forms: frozen whole blood, isolated PBMCs, or DNA extracted from either of those sample types. This TCR derives from a man aged 45 to 65 with acute or convalescent COVID-19. Rearrangement joined TRBV4-1 to TRBJ1-1; TRBD1 could be the D gene, as 6 bases match. The material sequenced was peripheral blood. In nucleotide form, the sequence is TGCGCCAGCAGCCAAGAGGTGTTCATACAGGGGAACACTGAAGCTTTCTTT. It codes for CASSQEVFIQGNTEAFF.